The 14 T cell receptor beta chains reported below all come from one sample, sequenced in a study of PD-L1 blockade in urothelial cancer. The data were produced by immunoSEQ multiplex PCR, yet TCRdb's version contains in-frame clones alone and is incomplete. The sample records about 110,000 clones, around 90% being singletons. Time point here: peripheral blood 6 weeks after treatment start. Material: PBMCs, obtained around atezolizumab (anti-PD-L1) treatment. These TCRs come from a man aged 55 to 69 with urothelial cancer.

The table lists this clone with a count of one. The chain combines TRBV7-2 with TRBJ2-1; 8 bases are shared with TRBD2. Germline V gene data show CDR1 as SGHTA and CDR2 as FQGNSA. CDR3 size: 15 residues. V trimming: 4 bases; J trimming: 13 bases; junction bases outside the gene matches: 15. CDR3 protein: CASSSGGSTLQPQFF. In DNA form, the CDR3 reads TGTGCCAGCAGCTCGGGGGGGTCGACCTTGCAACCACAGTTCTTC. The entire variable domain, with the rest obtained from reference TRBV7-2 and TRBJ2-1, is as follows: GAGVSQSPSNKVTEKGKDVELRCDPISGHTALYWYRQSLGQGLEFLIYFQGNSAPDKSGLPSDRFSAERTGGSVSTLTIQRTQQEDSAVYLCASSSGGSTLQPQFFGPGTRLTVL.

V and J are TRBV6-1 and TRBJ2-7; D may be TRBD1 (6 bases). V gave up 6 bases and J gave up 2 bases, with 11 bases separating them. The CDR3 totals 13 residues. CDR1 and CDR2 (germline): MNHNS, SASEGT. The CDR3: CASRNRVPYEQYF. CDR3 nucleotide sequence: TGTGCCAGCAGAAACAGGGTTCCCTACGAGCAGTACTTC.

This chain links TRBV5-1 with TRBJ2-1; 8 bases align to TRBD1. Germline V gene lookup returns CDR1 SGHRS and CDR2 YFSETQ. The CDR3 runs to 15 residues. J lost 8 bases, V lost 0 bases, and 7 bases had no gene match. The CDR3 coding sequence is TGCGCCAGCAGCTTGGCCGAACCGGACAGGGATGAGCAGTTCTTC. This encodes CASSLAEPDRDEQFF.

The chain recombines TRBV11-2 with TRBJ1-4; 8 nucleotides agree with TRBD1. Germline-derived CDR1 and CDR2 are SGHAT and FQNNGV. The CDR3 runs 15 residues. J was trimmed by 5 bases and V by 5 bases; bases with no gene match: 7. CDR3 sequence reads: CASSRMTGENEKLFF. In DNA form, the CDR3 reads TGTGCCAGCAGCCGCATGACAGGGGAGAATGAAAAACTGTTTTTT.

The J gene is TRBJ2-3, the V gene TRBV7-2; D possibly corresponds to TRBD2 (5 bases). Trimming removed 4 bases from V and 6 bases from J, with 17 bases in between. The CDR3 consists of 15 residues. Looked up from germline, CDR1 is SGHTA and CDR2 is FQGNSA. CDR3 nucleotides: TGTGCCAGCAGCTCCAGCGGCTCATCTACGGATACGCAGTATTTT. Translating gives CASSSSGSSTDTQYF.

Written as DNA, the CDR3 is TGTGCCAGCAGCAGAGGACTAGCGGAAGAGACCCAGTACTTC. Its protein is CASSRGLAEETQYF. J is TRBJ2-5 and V is TRBV7-3; TRBD2 agrees at 10 bases. With 5 bases clipped from V and 3 bases from J, the junction kept 3 bases outside the gene matches. Germline loops: CDR1 SGHTA, CDR2 FQGTGA. This CDR3 spans 14 amino acids.

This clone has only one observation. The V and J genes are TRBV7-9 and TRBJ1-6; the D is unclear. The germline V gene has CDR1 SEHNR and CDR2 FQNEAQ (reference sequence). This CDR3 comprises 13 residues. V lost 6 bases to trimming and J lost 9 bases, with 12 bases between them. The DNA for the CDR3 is TGTGCCAGCAGACGACCCGGGATTTCACCCCTCCACTTT. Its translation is CASRRPGISPLHF.

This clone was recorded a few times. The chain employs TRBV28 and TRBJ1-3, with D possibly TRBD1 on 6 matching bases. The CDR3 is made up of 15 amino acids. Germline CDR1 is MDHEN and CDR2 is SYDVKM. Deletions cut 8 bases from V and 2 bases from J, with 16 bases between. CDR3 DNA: TGTGCCAGCTCGAGGGGGGGTCAGGCTGGAAACACCATATATTTT. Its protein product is CASSRGGQAGNTIYF.

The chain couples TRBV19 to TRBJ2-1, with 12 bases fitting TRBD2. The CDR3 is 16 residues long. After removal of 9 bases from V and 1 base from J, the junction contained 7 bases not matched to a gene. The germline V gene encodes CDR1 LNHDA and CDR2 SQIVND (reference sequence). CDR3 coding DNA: TGTGCCAGCAGGACTAGCGGGACGTTATCCTACAATGAGCAGTTCTTC. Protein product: CASRTSGTLSYNEQFF.

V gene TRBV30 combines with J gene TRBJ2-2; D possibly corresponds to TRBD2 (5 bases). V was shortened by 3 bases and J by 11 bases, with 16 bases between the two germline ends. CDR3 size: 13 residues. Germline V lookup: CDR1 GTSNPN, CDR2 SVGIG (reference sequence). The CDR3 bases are TGTGCCTGGAGCGGACGGGGTGGAGGCGAGCTGTTTTTT. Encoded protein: CAWSGRGGGELFF. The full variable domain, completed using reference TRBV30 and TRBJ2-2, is SQTIHQWPATLVQPVGSPLSLECTVEGTSNPNLYWYRQAAGRGLQLLFYSVGIGQISSEVPQNLSASRPQDRQFILSSKKLLLSDSGFYLCAWSGRGGGELFFGEGSRLTVL.

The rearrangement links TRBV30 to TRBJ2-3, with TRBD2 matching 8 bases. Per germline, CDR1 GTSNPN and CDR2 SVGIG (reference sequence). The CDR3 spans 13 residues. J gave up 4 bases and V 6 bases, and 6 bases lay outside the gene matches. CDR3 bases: TGTGCCTGCTCGGGGGGGCCGCCAGATACGCAGTATTTT. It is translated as CACSGGPPDTQYF.

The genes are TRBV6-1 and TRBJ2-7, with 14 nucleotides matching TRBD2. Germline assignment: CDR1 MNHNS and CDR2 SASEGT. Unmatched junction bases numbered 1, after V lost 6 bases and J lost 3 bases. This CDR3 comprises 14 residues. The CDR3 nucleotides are TGTGCCAGCAGCGGGACTAGCGGGGGCTACGAGCAGTACTTC. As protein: CASSGTSGGYEQYF.

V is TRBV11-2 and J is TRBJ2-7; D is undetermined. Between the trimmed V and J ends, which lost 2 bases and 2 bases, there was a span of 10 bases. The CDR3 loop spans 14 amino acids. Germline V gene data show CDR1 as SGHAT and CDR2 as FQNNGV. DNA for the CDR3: TGTGCCAGCAGCTTAAGTGACTTAACCTACGAGCAGTACTTC. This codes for CASSLSDLTYEQYF. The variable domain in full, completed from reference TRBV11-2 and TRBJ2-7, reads EAGVAQSPRYKIIEKRQSVAFWCNPISGHATLYWYQQILGQGPKLLIQFQNNGVVDDSQLPKDRFSAERLKGVDSTLKIQPAKLEDSAVYLCASSLSDLTYEQYFGPGTRLTVT.

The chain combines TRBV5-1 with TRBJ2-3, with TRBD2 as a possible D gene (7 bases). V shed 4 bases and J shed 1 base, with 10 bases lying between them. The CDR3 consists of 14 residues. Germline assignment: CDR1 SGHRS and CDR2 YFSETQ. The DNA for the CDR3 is TGCGCCAGCAGCGCCGGGGGGCGCACAGATACGCAGTATTTT. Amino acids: CASSAGGRTDTQYF.